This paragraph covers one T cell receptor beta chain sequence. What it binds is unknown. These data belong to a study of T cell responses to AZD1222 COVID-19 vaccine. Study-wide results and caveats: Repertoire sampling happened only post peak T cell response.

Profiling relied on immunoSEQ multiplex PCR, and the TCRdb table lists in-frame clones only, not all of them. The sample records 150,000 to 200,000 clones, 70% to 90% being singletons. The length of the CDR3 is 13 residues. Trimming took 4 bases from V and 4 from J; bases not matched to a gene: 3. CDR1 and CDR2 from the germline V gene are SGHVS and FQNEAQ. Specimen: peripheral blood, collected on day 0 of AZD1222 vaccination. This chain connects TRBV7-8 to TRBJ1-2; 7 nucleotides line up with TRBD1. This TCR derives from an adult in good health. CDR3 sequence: CASSSGQVYGYTF. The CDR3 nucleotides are TGTGCCAGCAGCTCCGGACAGGTCTATGGCTACACCTTC.